This T cell receptor beta chain was sequenced for a study of T cells in Graves' hyperthyroidism and ophthalmopathy. Study outcomes and limitations: Ophthalmopathy was identified by the model a median about six months ahead of onset. By a 13 V-J model, ophthalmopathy was set apart from stable hyperthyroidism.

At least ten counts were recorded for this clonotype. Its antigen is unknown. Diagnosing involved the use of clinical symptoms, serum thyroxine and TRAb, thyroid ultrasound and orbital computed tomography. PBMCs stemmed from about 9.7 ml fresh peripheral blood. Amplified regions were TCR beta CDR3 sequences from RNA transcripts. RT-PCR in the first round (using the HTBI primer set) targeted the TCR CDR3. TCRdb reprocessed the multiplex PCR reads with MiXCR, giving one entry per CDR3 protein. This sample yields approximately 410,000 distinct CDR3 sequences, of which roughly 15% are seen a single time; 5% to 6% belongs to the top ten. There are 15 residues in the CDR3. The germline V gene has CDR1 LNHDA and CDR2 SQIVND (reference sequence). V dropped 7 bases and J dropped 1 base, with 16 bases sitting between them.

This clonotype originated in a woman between 18 and 29 years old with Graves' hyperthyroidism. Sequenced sample: blood. The V gene is TRBV19, the J gene TRBJ1-1, with a weak D call TRBD1 (6 bases). The CDR3 nucleotides read TGTGCCAGTATCACGGGGGCCACGGCGAACACTGAAGCTTTCTTT. Translating gives CASITGATANTEAFF.